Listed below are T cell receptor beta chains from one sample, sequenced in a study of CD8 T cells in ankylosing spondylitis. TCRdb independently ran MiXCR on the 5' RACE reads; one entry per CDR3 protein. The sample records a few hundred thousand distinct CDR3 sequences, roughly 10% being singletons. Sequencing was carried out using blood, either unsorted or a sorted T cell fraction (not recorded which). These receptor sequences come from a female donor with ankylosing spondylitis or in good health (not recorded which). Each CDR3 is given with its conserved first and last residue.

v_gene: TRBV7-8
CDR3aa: CASSLAADRTGELFF

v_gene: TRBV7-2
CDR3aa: CASSKNPGQLAKNIQYF

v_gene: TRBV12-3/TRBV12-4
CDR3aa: CASSPGDRGGETQYF

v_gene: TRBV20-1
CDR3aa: CSASPGTTVYNEQFF

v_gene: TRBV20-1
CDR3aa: CSAPQQGWGGETQYF

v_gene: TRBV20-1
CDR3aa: CSARVDGSSYNSPLHF

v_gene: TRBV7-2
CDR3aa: CASSFSGAGELFF

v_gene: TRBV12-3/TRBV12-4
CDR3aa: CASNPGGSYEQYF

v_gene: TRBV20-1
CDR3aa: CSARGYPGQGKIDTQYF

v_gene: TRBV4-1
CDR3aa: CASSQVPRRSNTEAFF

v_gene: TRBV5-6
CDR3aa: CASSLAFQRGETQYF

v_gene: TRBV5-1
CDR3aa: CASSPEGVRALVPEAFF

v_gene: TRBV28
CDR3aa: CASSPLSGPNVRGNQPQHF

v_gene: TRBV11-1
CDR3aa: CASSPLDFPSSYEQYF

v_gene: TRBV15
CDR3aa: CATSRDPGTGELFF

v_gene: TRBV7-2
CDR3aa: CASSTHPGYEQYF

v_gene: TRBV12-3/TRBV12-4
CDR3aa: CASSSRTGGPTGELFF

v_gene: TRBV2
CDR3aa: CASTTRGSQETQYF

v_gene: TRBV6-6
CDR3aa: CASSPQGGYEQFF

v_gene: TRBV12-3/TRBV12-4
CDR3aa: CASRPGGVGEKLFF

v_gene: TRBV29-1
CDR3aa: CSVERGRTEAFF

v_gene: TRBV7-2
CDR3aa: CASSLAGGGFEYEQYF

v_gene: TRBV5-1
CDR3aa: CASSLDPGAYGYTF

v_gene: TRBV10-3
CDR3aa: CAISDPIRGLAGGSDTQYF

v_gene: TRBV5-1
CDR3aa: CASSLATNEQFF

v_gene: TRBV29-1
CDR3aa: CSAERRTNEQFF

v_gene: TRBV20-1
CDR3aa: CSATLSGTRNEKLFF

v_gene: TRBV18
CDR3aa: CASSSGTSAFSDTQYF

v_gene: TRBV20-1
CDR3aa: CSGGYGGDFYNEQFF

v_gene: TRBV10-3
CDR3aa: CAIMSAESSYEQYF